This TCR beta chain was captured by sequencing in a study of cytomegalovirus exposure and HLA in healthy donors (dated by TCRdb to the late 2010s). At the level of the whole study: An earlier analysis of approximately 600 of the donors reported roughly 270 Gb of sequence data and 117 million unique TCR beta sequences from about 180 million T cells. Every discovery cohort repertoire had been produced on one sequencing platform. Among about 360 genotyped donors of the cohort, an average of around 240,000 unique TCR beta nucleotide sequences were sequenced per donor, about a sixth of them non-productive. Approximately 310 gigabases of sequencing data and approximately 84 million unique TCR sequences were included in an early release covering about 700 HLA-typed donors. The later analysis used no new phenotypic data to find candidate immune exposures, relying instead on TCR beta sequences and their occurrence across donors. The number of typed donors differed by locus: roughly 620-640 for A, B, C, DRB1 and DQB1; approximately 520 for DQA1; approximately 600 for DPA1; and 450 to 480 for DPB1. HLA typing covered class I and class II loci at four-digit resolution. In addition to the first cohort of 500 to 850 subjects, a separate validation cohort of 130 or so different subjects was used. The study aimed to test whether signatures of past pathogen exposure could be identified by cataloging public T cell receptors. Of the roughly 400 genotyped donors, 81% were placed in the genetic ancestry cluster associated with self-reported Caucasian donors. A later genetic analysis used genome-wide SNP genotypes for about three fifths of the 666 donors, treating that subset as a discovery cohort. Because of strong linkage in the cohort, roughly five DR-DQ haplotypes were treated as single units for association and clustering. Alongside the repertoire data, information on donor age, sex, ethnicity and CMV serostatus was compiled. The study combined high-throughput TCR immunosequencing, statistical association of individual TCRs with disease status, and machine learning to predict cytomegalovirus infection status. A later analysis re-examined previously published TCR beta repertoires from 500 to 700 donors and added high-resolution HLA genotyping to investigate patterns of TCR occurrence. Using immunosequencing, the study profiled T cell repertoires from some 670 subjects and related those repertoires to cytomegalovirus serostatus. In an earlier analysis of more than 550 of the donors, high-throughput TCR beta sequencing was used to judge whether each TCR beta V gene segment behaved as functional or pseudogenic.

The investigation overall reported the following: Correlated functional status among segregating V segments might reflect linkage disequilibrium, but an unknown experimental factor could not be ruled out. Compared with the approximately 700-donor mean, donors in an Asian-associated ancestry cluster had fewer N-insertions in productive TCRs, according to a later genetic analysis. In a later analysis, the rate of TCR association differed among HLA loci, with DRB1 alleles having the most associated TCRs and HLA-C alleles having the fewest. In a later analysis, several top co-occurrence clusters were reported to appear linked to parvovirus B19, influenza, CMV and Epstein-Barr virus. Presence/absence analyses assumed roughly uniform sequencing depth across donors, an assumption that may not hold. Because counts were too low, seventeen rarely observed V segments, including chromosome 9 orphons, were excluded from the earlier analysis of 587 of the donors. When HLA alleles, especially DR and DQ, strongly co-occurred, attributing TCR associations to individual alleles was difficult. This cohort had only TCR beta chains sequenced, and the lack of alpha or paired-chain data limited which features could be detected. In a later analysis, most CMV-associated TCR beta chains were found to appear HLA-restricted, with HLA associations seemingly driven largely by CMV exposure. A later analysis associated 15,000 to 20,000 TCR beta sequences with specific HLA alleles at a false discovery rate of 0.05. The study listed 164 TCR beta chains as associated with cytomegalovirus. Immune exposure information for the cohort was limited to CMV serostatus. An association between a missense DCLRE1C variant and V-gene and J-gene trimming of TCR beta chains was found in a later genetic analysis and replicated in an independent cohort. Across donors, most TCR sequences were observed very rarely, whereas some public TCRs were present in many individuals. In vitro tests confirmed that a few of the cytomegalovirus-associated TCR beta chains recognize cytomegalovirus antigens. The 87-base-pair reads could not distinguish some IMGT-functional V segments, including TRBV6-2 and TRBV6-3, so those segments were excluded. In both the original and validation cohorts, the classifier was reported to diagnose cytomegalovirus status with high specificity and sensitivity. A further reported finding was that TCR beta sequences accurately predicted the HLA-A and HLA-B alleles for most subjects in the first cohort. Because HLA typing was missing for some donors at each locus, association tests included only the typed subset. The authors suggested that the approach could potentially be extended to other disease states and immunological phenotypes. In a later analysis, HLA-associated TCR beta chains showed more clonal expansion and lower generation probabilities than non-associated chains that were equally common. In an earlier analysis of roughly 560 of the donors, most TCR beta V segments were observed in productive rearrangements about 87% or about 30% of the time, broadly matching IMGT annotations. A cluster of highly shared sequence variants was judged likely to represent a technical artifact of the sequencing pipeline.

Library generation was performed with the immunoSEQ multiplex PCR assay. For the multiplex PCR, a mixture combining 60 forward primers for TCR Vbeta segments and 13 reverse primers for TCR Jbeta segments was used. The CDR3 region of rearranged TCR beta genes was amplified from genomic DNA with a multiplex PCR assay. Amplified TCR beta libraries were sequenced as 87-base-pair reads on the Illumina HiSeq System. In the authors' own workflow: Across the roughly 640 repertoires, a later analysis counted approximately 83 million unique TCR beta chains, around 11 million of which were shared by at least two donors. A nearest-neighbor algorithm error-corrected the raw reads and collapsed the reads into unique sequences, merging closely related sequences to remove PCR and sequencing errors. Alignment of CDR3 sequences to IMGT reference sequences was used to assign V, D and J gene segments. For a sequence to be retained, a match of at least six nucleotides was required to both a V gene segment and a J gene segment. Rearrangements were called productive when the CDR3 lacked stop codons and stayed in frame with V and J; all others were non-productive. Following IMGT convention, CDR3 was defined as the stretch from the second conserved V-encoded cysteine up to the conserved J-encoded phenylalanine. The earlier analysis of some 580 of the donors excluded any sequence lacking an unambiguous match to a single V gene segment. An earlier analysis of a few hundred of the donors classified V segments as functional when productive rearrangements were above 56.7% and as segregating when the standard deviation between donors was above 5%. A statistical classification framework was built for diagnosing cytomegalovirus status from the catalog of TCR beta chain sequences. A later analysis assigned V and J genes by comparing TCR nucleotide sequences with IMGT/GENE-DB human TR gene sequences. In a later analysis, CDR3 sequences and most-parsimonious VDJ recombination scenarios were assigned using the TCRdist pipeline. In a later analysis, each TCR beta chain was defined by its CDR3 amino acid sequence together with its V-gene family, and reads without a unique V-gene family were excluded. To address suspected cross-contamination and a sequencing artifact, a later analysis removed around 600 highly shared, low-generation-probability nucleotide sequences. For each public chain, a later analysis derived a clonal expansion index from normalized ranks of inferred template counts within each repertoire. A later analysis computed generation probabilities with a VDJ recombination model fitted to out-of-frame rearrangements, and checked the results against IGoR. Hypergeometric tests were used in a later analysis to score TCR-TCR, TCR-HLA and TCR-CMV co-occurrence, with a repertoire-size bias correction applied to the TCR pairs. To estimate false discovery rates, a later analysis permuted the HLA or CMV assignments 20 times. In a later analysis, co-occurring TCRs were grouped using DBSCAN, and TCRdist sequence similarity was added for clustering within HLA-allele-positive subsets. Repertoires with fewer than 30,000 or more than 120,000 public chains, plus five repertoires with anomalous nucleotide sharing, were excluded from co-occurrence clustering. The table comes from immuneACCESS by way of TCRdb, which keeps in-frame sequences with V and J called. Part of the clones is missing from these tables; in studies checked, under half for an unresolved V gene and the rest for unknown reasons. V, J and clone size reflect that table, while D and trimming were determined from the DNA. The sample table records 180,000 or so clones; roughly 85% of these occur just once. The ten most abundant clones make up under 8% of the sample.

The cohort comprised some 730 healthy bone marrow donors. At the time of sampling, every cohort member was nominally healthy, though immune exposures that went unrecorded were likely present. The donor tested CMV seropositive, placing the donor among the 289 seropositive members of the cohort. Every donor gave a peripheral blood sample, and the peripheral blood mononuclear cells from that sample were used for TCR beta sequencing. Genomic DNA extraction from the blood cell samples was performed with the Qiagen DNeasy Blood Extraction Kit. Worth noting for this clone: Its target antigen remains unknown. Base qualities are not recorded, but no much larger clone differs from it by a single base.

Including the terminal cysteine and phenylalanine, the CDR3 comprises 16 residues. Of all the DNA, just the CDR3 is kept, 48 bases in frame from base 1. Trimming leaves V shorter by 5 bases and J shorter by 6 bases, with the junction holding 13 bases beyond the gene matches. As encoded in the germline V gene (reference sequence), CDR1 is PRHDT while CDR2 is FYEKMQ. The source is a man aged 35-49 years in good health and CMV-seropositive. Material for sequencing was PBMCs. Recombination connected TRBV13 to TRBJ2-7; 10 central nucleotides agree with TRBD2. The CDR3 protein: CASSGPGLASPSEQYF. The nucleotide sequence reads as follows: TGTGCCAGCAGCGGACCGGGACTAGCGTCCCCGTCCGAGCAGTACTTC.